This TCR beta chain came from a study of blood T cell repertoires in COVID-19. Study details: Material from acute and convalescent COVID-19 was sourced from the United States, Italy and Spain.

The CDR3 sequence is 15 residues long. Germline V gene lookup returns CDR1 KGHSH and CDR2 LQKENI. Trimming pared 2 bases from V and 3 bases from J, leaving 14 bases between. In its sample, this clone was seen a few times. Profiled with immunoSEQ multiplex PCR; TCRdb holds only in-frame clones, not every one. The data hold 240,000 or so clones, with roughly 86% observed a single time. This receptor was identified in a woman under 40 with acute or convalescent COVID-19. The sequencing sample was made of peripheral blood. The chain joins TRBV18 to TRBJ2-7; possible D gene TRBD2, 5 bases. CDR3 coding DNA: TGTGCCAGCTCACCATCGGGAAGGACCAGCTACGAGCAGTACTTC. It specifies CASSPSGRTSYEQYF. Based on the CDR3 plus reference TRBV18 and TRBJ2-7, the full variable domain is NAGVMQNPRHLVRRRGQEARLRCSPMKGHSHVYWYRQLPEEGLKFMVYLQKENIIDESGMPKERFSAEFPKEGPSILRIQQVVRGDSAAYFCASSPSGRTSYEQYFGPGTRLTVT.